This T cell receptor beta chain is drawn from a study of siplizumab effects on memory and regulatory T cells (dated by TCRdb to 2018 to 2020). Regarding the complete study: The study examined how the anti-CD2 antibody siplizumab affects alloreactive T-cell subsets in allogeneic mixed lymphocyte reactions built from human PBMCs.

This clone was counted a single time. No cognate antigen has been identified for it. No base-level quality is on record; no much larger clone is a single base apart. TCRbeta CDR3 sequencing was performed on sorted unstimulated T cells and on proliferating T cells recovered from mixed lymphocyte reactions. Fresh whole blood from around eleven HLA-typed healthy donors served as the source for isolating PBMCs. Unstimulated CD4+ regulatory T cells were FACS-sorted to map the origin of alloreactive clones. Library prep was done by the immunoSEQ multiplex PCR assay. Roughly 10^5 TCR templates per sample were assayed on the deep sequencing platform. Genomic DNA extracted from sorted T cells was used for TCRbeta CDR3 sequencing. Per the authors' processing: The R programming language was used for clonal analysis of the TCRbeta CDR3 data. Alloreactive CD4+ and CD8+ clones were defined by comparing unstimulated samples with post-reaction CFSE-low samples. By matching sequences to the repertoires of sorted unstimulated Treg and non-Treg cells, each alloreactive CD4+ clone was assigned a regulatory or non-regulatory origin. Imported from immuneACCESS, the table was reduced by TCRdb to in-frame sequences with V and J called. These copies leave out some clones; in studies compared against another copy, an unresolved V gene accounts for under half, and the cause of the remainder is not known. The D gene and trimming were derived from the DNA, and the V and J assignments and clone size from that table. This sample has roughly 97,000 clones in its table, and nearly 95% of those were observed once. The biggest ten clones account for about 0.62% of the sample.

What the authors observed across the whole study: Compared with memory T cells, unstimulated naive T cells appeared more diverse, and naive cells seemed to make a substantial contribution to the alloresponse. About 80-97% of proliferating CD4+ or CD8+ clones could not be given a naive or memory phenotype. In reactions with siplizumab, an average of about 69% of mappable alloreactive CD4+ clones were Treg-derived, compared with 25% to 30% in control reactions. Because sequences at frequencies below about 10^-5 were poorly captured, only a minor fraction of alloreactive clones could be mapped back to unstimulated subsets. Siplizumab significantly lowered the cumulative frequency of alloreactive sequences that could be traced to unstimulated CD4+ memory T cells. Whether proliferating Tregs from siplizumab cultures actually had suppressive function was not functionally confirmed.

Taken from the germline V gene, the CDR1 and CDR2 loops are MNHEY and SVGAGI. Cut back by 4 bases and 4 bases, the V and J ends lie 13 bases apart. The CDR3 runs 15 amino acids, cysteine and phenylalanine included. The retained sequence is limited to the CDR3, 45 bases, with the frame set at the first base. This clonotype was sampled from a human donor in good health. The chain was built from TRBV6-5 and TRBJ1-4; a tentative D match to TRBD1 spans 6 bases. Sequencing was performed on Tregs sorted from blood. The DNA reads as follows: TGTGCCAGCAGTTCTCCGGCAGGGGTTAATGAAAAACTGTTTTTT. The translation is CASSSPAGVNEKLFF.